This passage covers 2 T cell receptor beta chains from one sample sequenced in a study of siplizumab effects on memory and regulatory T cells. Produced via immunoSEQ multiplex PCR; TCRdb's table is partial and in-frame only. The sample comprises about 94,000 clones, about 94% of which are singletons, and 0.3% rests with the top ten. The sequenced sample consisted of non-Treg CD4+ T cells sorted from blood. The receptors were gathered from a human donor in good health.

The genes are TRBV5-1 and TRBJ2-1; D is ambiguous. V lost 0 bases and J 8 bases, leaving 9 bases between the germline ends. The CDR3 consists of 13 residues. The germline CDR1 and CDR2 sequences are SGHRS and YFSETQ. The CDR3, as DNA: TGCGCCAGCAGCTTGGAGTCGGTTTATGAGCAGTTCTTC. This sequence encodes CASSLESVYEQFF.

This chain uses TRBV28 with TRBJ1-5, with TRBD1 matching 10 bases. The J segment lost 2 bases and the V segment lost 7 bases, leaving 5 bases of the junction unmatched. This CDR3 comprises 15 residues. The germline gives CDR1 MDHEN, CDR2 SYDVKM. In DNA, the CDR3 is TGTGCCAGCACCTCGACAGGGGGCGGCAATCAGCCCCAGCATTTT. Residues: CASTSTGGGNQPQHF.